What follows is one TCR beta chain and its context. What it recognizes is unknown. The data are from a study of cytomegalovirus exposure and HLA in healthy donors. In the study overall: Ancestry clustering placed 70% to 90% of over 300 genotyped donors in the Caucasian-associated cluster.

The CDR3 spans 17 residues. Per germline, CDR1 LGHNA and CDR2 YNFKEQ. The V and J ends lost 3 bases and 0 bases, in that order; junction bases with no gene match: 9. Use of 60 Vbeta and 13 Jbeta primers characterized the PCR. Clones were read by immunoSEQ multiplex PCR, and TCRdb kept only the in-frame ones, dropping some. The repertoire consists of about 200,000 clones, with about 82% occurring once and the leading ten covering 2.9%. Overall study results and limits: Reportedly, cytomegalovirus status was diagnosed with high sensitivity and specificity.

The TCR sequence derives from a man younger than 45 in good health and CMV-seronegative. Sample: PBMCs. The chain uses TRBV4-2 and TRBJ2-7; the match to TRBD2 covers 9 bases. In DNA, the CDR3 is TGTGCCAGCAGCCAGAACCCACTAGCGGGTGACTCCTACGAGCAGTACTTC. As protein: CASSQNPLAGDSYEQYF.